This TCR beta chain was identified during a study of patients and donors after allogeneic stem cell transplantation. This clonotype was observed at least ten times. Via MiXCR, TCRdb re-called the RT-PCR reads, giving one row per CDR3 protein. In the table there are 150,000 to 200,000 distinct CDR3 sequences, roughly 31% of which are singletons. V gave up 2 bases and J gave up 5 bases, with 9 bases separating them. This CDR3 is built from 13 residues. This chain links TRBV12-3 or TRBV12-4 with TRBJ1-1, with D maybe TRBD1 (6 bases). The clonotype comes from a human donor who was either an allogeneic HSCT recipient or a stem cell or donor lymphocyte infusion donor (not recorded which). It is not recorded whose cells these are; they may come from a transplant donor. The sequenced material came from blood, either unsorted or a sorted T cell fraction (not recorded which). CDR3 sequence reads: CASSLNTGTEAFF. CDR3 bases: TGTGCCAGCAGTTTAAATACAGGGACTGAAGCTTTCTTT.